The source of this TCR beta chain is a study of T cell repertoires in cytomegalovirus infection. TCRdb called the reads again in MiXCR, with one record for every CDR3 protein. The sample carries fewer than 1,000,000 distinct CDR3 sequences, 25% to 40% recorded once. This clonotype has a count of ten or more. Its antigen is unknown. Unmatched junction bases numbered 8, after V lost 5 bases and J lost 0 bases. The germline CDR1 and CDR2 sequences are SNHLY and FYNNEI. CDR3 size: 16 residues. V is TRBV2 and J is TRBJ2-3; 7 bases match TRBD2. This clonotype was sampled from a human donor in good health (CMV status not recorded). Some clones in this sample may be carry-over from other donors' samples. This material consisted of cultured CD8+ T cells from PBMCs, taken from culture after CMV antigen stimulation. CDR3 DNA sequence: TGTGCCAGCAGTCCTCCTAGCGGAGCTAGCACAGATACGCAGTATTTT. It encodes CASSPPSGASTDTQYF.